This T cell receptor beta chain was observed in a study of PD-1 and CTLA-4 blockade in melanoma. This clone was recorded only once. The germline V gene has CDR1 MRHNA and CDR2 SNTAGT. Unmatched junction bases numbered 7, after V lost 4 bases and J lost 6 bases. The CDR3 sequence is 15 residues long. Sequencing was performed with immunoSEQ multiplex PCR; in TCRdb, only in-frame clones are kept and a portion is missing. The sample holds 25,000 to 35,000 clones; 80% to 95% are singletons and the top ten take over 6.5%. The receptor's source is a human donor with melanoma. The chain links TRBV6-4 to TRBJ2-3, with 10 bases fitting TRBD2. The specimen comprised CD8+ T cells from peripheral blood, sampled from a patient given anti-PD-1 treatment. The CDR3 nucleotides read TGTGCCAGCAGTGCCGACAGCGGGGGGGCCGATACGCAGTATTTT. It encodes CASSADSGGADTQYF.